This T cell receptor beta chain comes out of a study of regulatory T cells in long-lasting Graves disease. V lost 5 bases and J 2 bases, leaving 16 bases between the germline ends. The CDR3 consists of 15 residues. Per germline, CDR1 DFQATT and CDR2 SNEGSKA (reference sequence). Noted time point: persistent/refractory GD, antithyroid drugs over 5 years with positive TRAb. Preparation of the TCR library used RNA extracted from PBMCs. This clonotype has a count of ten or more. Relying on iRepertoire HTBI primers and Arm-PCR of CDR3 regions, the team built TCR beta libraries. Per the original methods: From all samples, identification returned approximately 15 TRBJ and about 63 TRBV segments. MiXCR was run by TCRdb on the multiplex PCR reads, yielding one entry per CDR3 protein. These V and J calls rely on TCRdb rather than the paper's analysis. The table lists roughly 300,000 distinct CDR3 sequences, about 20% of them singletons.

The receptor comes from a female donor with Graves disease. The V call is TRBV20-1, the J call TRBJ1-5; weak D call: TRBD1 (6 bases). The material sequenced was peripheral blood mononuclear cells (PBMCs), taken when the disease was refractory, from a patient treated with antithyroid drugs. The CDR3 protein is CSALPQGPGNQPQHF. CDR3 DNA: TGCAGTGCTTTGCCGCAGGGGCCTGGCAATCAGCCCCAGCATTTT.